The source of this T cell receptor (beta chain) is a study of blood T cell repertoires in COVID-19. Across the whole study: The cDNA or gDNA used as material had been derived from T cells, B-cell-depleted T cells, or PBMCs.

Measured with immunoSEQ multiplex PCR; TCRdb has only the in-frame clones, and not every one. The sample consists of about 230,000 clones, 75% to 85% of them appearing once. This clonotype was sampled from a woman aged 45-59 years with acute or convalescent COVID-19. Specimen: peripheral blood.

The CDR3 protein is CATLSGQGTVSNQPQHF. The CDR3 coding sequence is TGTGCCACGCTGTCGGGACAGGGAACGGTGTCCAATCAGCCCCAGCATTTT. The chain uses TRBV19 and TRBJ1-5, with 9 bases lining up with TRBD1. The V gene's germline CDR1 is LNHDA and CDR2 SQIVND (reference sequence). The CDR3 spans 17 residues. V trimming: 10 bases; J trimming: 3 bases; junction bases outside the gene matches: 16.